A few counts support the clone carrying this T cell receptor (beta chain). Its antigen remains unidentified. The PCR ran on 60 Vbeta and 13 Jbeta primers. Sequenced by immunoSEQ multiplex PCR; TCRdb stores in-frame clones only, minus some. The repertoire includes approximately 190,000 clones, more than 80% of them detected once, and 2% to 3% sits in the top ten. This entry comes from a study of cytomegalovirus exposure and HLA in healthy donors. Study-wide results and limits: A later analysis linked around 15,000 TCR beta sequences to HLA alleles at 0.05 false discovery rate. The likely explanation for a cluster of highly shared sequence variants was sequencing artifact. The presence/absence work took it that sequencing depth was about the same across donors. An analysis done earlier found most TCR beta V segments productive about 90% or about 30% of the time.

In germline, CDR1 is SGHTA, CDR2 FQGNSA. The CDR3 has 18 amino acids. V was pared by 4 bases and J by 3 bases, with 11 bases of the junction left unmatched. This receptor was taken from a woman in her forties or fifties in good health and CMV-seropositive. V usage is TRBV7-2 and J usage is TRBJ2-3, with TRBD2 matching over 12 bases. Sequenced: PBMCs. CDR3 DNA sequence: TGTGCCAGCAGCTCGATTTCTAGCGGGGGGGCCGGAACAGATACGCAGTATTTT. Its protein product is CASSSISSGGAGTDTQYF.